This is a list of T cell receptor beta chains from one sample in a study of T cell responses to AZD1222 COVID-19 vaccine. Method: immunoSEQ multiplex PCR; TCRdb's copy keeps in-frame clones and lacks some. The sample lists about 100,000 clones, about 87% occurring once. Source: peripheral blood, taken on day 0 of AZD1222 vaccination. These receptors all stem from an adult in good health. Both conserved end residues are part of each CDR3. D genes are given only for firm matches.

cdr3_nt cdr3_aa j_call d_call v_call
TGTGCCAGCAGTCCCTGGGAGGGGGCTAGAGCTTTCTTT CASSPWEGARAFF TRBJ1-1 TRBD1 TRBV12-3/TRBV12-4
TGTGCCAGCAGCTTTAGTTACATGGACTCCTACGAGCAGTACTTC CASSFSYMDSYEQYF TRBJ2-7 - TRBV13
TGTGCCAGCAATACAGGGCCGACGAACACCGGGGAGCTGTTTTTT CASNTGPTNTGELFF TRBJ2-2 - TRBV6-5
TGTGCCAGCAGATACAACCAGGTGGGCCGCGATCGCTATGGCTACACCTTC CASRYNQVGRDRYGYTF TRBJ1-2 - TRBV27
TGTGCCACCAGTGCCCTCGGAGGCGGGGAGCTGTTTTTT CATSALGGGELFF TRBJ2-2 - TRBV24-1
TGTGCCAGCAGCCGGGGGCCGAATTCACCCCTCCACTTT CASSRGPNSPLHF TRBJ1-6 - TRBV6-5
TGTGCCAGCAGCCTGATGGTATCCTACAATGAGCAGTTCTTC CASSLMVSYNEQFF TRBJ2-1 - TRBV27
TGTGCCAGCAGCTACGCCCAGGGACTTGGGGACTATGGCTACACCTTC CASSYAQGLGDYGYTF TRBJ1-2 - TRBV28
TGTGCCAGCAGTCTCGATTTTGGCTACACCTTC CASSLDFGYTF TRBJ1-2 - TRBV28
TGTGCCAGCAGTCCAACCGGGACTAGCGGACACTACGAGCAGTACTTC CASSPTGTSGHYEQYF TRBJ2-7 TRBD2 TRBV27
TGCGCCAGCAGCTTGGCCGGGACTAGCGGCACAGATACGCAGTATTTT CASSLAGTSGTDTQYF TRBJ2-3 TRBD2 TRBV5-1